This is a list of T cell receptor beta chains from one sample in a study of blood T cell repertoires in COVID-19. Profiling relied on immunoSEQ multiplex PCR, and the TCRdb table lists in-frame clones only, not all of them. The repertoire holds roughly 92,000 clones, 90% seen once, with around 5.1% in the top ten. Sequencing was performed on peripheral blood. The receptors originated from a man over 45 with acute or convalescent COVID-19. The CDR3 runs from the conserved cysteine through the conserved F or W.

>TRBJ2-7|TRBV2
CASIDRLSSYEQYF
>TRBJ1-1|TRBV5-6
CASSLNSGTEAFF
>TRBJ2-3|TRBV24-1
CATSRLAGGDTQYF
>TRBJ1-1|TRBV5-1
CASSLEGALNTEAFF
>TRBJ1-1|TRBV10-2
CASNPDREGGTEAFF
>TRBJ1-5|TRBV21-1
CASNGQVGRFMNQPQHF
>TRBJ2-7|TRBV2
CASSVVGTGAYEQYF
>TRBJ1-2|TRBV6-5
CASSYSGTGVYGYTF
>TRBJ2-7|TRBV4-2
CASSLQGGYEQYF
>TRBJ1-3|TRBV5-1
CASSLAASSGNTIYF
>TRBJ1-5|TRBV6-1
CASSEAPYSGTQHF
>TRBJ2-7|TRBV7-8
CASSLRLTDSYEQYF
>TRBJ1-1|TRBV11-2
CASSPGRGLRLSTEAFF
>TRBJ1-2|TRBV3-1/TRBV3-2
CAPPQTTDWNGYTF
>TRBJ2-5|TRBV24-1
CATSDPTVYQETQYF
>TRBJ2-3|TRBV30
CAWSEGGGTDTQYF
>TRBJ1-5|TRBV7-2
CASSVGANQPQHF
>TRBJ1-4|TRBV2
CASSDPAHRGNEKLFF
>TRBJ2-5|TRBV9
CASSGGQGQETQYF
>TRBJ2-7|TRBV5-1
CASSLDLRYEQYF
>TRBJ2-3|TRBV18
CASSPVRTIVPDTQYF
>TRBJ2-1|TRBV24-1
CATSGGLAGRDEQFF
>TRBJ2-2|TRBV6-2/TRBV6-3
CASSYSLEYGELFF
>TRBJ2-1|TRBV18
CASSPDALAGGGEQFF
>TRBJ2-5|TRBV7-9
CASSFVEETQYF
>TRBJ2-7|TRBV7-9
CASSLDRERGF
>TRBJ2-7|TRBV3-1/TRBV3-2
CASSRRSMTGANYEQYF
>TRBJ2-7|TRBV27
CASSLTGGPSYEQYF
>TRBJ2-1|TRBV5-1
CASSLVQTSNEQFF
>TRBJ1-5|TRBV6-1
CASSEAGRYSNQPQHF
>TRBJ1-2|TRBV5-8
CASSPIRDRDYGYTF
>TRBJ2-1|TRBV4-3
CASSQVLGSDEQFF
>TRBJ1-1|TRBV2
CASLFGLGGERNTEAFF
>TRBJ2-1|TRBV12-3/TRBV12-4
CASSLVVGSEQFF
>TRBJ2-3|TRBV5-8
CASSLQGRSTDTQYF
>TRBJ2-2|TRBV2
CASSAISGPNTGELFF
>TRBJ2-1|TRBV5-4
CASSLALSGRYNEQFF